This TCR beta chain was sequenced for a study of Ad26.COV2.S vaccination and SARS-CoV-2 variants. Study details: The donor participated in the COV1001 trial, in its Ad26.COV2.S arm. The study gave Ad26.COV2.S intramuscularly, once or twice 56 days apart. Study-level results: Similar non-spike TCR breadth was observed in recipients of vaccine and of placebo. Reported findings describe substantial breadth in spike-specific CD8+ and CD4+ T cell responses following vaccination.

The treatment: roughly 18 received Ad26.COV2.S at low or high dose, single or two shots; 5 received placebo; per-sample allocation not given. The samples date from day 63 after the first vaccine or placebo injection. To note about this clone: Antigen: not known.

The assay was immunoSEQ multiplex PCR, and TCRdb's table has in-frame clones only and misses some. The sample contains about 350,000 clones, over 75% of which appear only once. This TCR was sampled from a person aged 18-65 years who received the Ad26.COV2.S COVID-19 vaccine or a placebo. The sample consisted of peripheral blood, taken in a trial of Ad26.COV2.S vaccine versus placebo.

The chain's CDR3 is CAFRGRVDSPLHF. CDR3 nucleotide sequence: TGTGCCTTCAGGGGGCGGGTCGATTCACCCCTCCACTTT. V usage is TRBV30 and J usage is TRBJ1-6; 8 positions agree with TRBD1. This CDR3 has 13 residues. Germline V gives CDR1 GTSNPN, CDR2 SVGIG (reference sequence). V was clipped by 7 bases and J by 8 bases; unmatched bases: 7.